This TCR beta chain was captured by sequencing in a study of blood T cells in healthy people across ages. This clonotype was detected only a few times. Germline V gene lookup returns CDR1 SQVTM and CDR2 ANQGSEA. This CDR3 is built from 14 residues. V lost 0 bases to trimming and J lost 4 bases; unmatched junction nucleotides: 6. Isolation recovered at least 6 million PBMCs from every sample. Then a second PCR, running roughly 7 to 11 cycles, was carried out with a sample-barcoded 5' primer and a J-beta primer mix. TCRdb reprocessed the 5' RACE reads with MiXCR, giving one entry per CDR3 protein. Of roughly 1,000,000 distinct CDR3 sequences listed, under 30% are singletons. These data also featured in a second study, about T cells of mothers and their children. This second report adds: Each mother yielded more than 9 million TCR beta CDR3 reads. Each child yielded approximately 3 million reads.

The sequenced sample consisted of blood. This TCR derives from a girl aged 2 to 10 in good health. The chain recombines TRBV29-1 with TRBJ2-7, with 7 bases aligning to TRBD2. The CDR3, as DNA: TGCAGCGTTGAAGATTACGGGACTAAATACGAGCAGTACTTC. Encoded protein: CSVEDYGTKYEQYF.